One and the same sample provided the 28 T cell receptor beta chains below, sequenced in a study of T cells in Graves' hyperthyroidism and ophthalmopathy. TCR beta CDR3 regions were amplified from RNA. In the first-round RT-PCR of the TCR CDR3, the HTBI primer set was used. A single record per CDR3 protein comes from TCRdb applying MiXCR to the multiplex PCR reads. The sample has fewer than 250,000 distinct CDR3 sequences; about 15% are singletons. Sequenced input: blood. All receptors derive from a man aged 50 or older with Graves' hyperthyroidism.

This clonotype was detected ten times or more. The rearrangement links TRBV5-1 to TRBJ1-2, with D unresolved. Per germline, CDR1 SGHRS and CDR2 YFSETQ. The V gene lost 4 bases and the J gene lost 6 bases, with 13 bases spanning the gap. The CDR3 sequence is 13 residues long. Here the CDR3 reads CASSRAPEDGYTF. The CDR3 region has the DNA TGCGCCAGCAGCCGTGCCCCAGAAGATGGCTACACCTTC.

V is TRBV7-2 and J is TRBJ1-2, with D possibly TRBD1 on 6 matching bases. V shed 7 bases and J shed 5 bases, with 20 bases lying between them. This CDR3 region has 15 residues. The germline gives CDR1 SGHTA, CDR2 FQGNSA. The CDR3, as DNA: TGTGCCAGCAACGCGCTTGAGGGGGGCCGATATGGCTACACCTTC. It yields the protein CASNALEGGRYGYTF. Complete variable domain (other parts from reference TRBV7-2 and TRBJ1-2): GAGVSQSPSNKVTEKGKDVELRCDPISGHTALYWYRQSLGQGLEFLIYFQGNSAPDKSGLPSDRFSAERTGGSVSTLTIQRTQQEDSAVYLCASNALEGGRYGYTFGSGTRLTVV.

A note on this clonotype: Just one base apart from a much larger clone, this may be a read error. The V gene is TRBV27, the J gene TRBJ2-7, with D perhaps matching TRBD1 (6 bases). This CDR3 has 15 residues. Germline V lookup: CDR1 MNHEY, CDR2 SMNVEV (reference sequence). The V end was cut by 3 bases, the J end by 3 bases, with 15 bases between. DNA for the CDR3: TGTGCCAGCAGTTTGGGTCCGGACAGAATCTACGAGCAGTACTTC. It encodes CASSLGPDRIYEQYF.

This clonotype appeared many times. This chain connects TRBV12-3 or TRBV12-4 to TRBJ2-7, with 7 nucleotides matching TRBD1. Unmatched junction bases numbered 9, after V lost 5 bases and J lost 2 bases. This CDR3 contains 15 residues. CDR3: CASSRAGGITYEQYF. The CDR3 nucleotides read TGTGCCAGCAGTCGCGCAGGGGGTATAACCTACGAGCAGTACTTC.

This clonotype was seen many times. The chain couples TRBV28 to TRBJ2-1; 7 positions match TRBD1. This CDR3 region has 15 residues. V lost 6 bases to trimming and J lost 2 bases; unmatched junction nucleotides: 7. CDR1 MDHEN and CDR2 SYDVKM come from the germline V gene. Here the CDR3 reads CASSPDRETYNEQFF. CDR3 coding DNA: TGTGCCAGCAGCCCTGACAGGGAGACCTACAATGAGCAGTTCTTC.

In its sample, this clonotype was seen many times. The chain carries TRBV28 and TRBJ2-5, with D possibly TRBD1 on 6 matching bases. V gave up 7 bases and J gave up 6 bases, with 12 bases separating them. The CDR3 sequence is 12 residues long. Germline assignment: CDR1 MDHEN and CDR2 SYDVKM. The CDR3 sequence is CASTSRGQTQYF. CDR3 in DNA: TGTGCCAGCACCTCCAGGGGTCAGACCCAGTACTTC.

The sample holds many counts of this clonotype. This chain links TRBV2 with TRBJ2-5; tentative D call: TRBD2 (7 bases). The CDR3 spans 14 residues. Germline CDR1 and CDR2: SNHLY and FYNNEI. The germline V and J ends were trimmed by 5 bases and 5 bases, with 15 bases remaining between them. The CDR3 sequence: CASSLQGGGETQYF. DNA for the CDR3: TGTGCCAGCAGTCTTCAGGGAGGGGGTGAGACCCAGTACTTC.

This clonotype came up once. The chain has TRBV19 and TRBJ2-1; 8 nucleotides line up with TRBD1. The CDR3 runs to 14 residues. Germline-derived CDR1 and CDR2 are LNHDA and SQIVND (reference sequence). The V and J ends lost 6 bases and 7 bases, in that order; junction bases with no gene match: 8. CDR3: CASSPPDRANEQFF. For the CDR3, the DNA is TGTGCCAGTAGCCCCCCGGACAGGGCTAATGAGCAGTTCTTC.

CDR3 nucleotide sequence: TGTGCCAGCAGCTTGTTGGGGGGAGTCGCTGGAAAACTGTTTTTT. It specifies CASSLLGGVAGKLFF. This rearrangement joins TRBV5-5 to TRBJ1-4; D perhaps matches TRBD1 (5 bases). This CDR3 is 15 amino acids long. The V end lost 1 base, the J end lost 10 bases, and 17 bases lay between the germline ends. Germline V gene sequence: CDR1 SGHKS, CDR2 YYEKEE (reference sequence).

Turning to this clonotype: At one of its ends the junction is not consistent with the germline gene, which may arise from a read error. This chain joins TRBV4-1 and TRBJ2-3; D is unclear. The CDR3 covers 14 residues. Germline CDR1 MGHRA, CDR2 YSYEKL. The CDR3 region has the DNA TGCGCCAGCAGCCAAGTCGGCAGCACAGTTACGCAGTATTTT. This translates into CASSQVGSTVTQYF.

This clonotype has more than one count but fewer than ten. The V call is TRBV7-8, the J call TRBJ2-1, with TRBD2 matching over 9 bases. With V trimmed by 2 bases and J by 6 bases, 5 bases remained unmatched. Germline-derived CDR1 and CDR2 are SGHVS and FQNEAQ. The CDR3 runs to 15 residues. In DNA form, the CDR3 reads TGTGCCAGCAGCTTACGCGGGAGGGCCCGCAATGAGCAGTTCTTC. Protein product: CASSLRGRARNEQFF.

This clonotype came up many times. The chain combines TRBV7-2 with TRBJ1-2; TRBD1 matches 8 bases. Trimming at V came to 5 bases and at J to 6 bases, leaving 2 bases not matched to a gene. The germline V gene has CDR1 SGHTA and CDR2 FQGNSA. There are 12 residues in the CDR3. CDR3 DNA sequence: TGTGCCAGCAGCCGGACAGGGAATGGCTACACCTTC. It translates to CASSRTGNGYTF.

The V gene is TRBV18, the J gene TRBJ2-7, with 7 bases that match TRBD2. The length of the CDR3 is 13 residues. Germline CDR1 is KGHSH and CDR2 is LQKENI. The V segment lost 6 bases and the J segment 2 bases; nucleotides outside the gene matches: 4. DNA for the CDR3: TGTGCCAGCTCTCCCAGCGGGACCTACGAGCAGTACTTC. This sequence encodes CASSPSGTYEQYF.

At least ten counts were recorded for this clonotype. The chain couples TRBV27 to TRBJ2-7, with TRBD1 matching over 9 bases. The CDR3 sequence is 16 residues long. With V trimmed by 6 bases and J by 3 bases, 12 bases remained unmatched. Germline V CDR1 and CDR2: MNHEY, SMNVEV (reference sequence). The DNA of the CDR3 is TGTGCCAGCAGCCTCTCGGTGGGACAGGGTAACTACGAGCAGTACTTC. Protein product: CASSLSVGQGNYEQYF.

This clonotype was seen more than once but under ten times. The chain combines TRBV15 with TRBJ2-3; 13 nucleotides agree with TRBD2. The CDR3 has 19 residues. The V and J ends lost 5 bases and 4 bases, in that order; junction bases with no gene match: 15. CDR1 LNHNV and CDR2 YYDKDF come from the germline V gene (reference sequence). The CDR3 DNA sequence: TGTGCCACCAGCCCACGCTCTTGGACTAGCGGGAGCTCCCCAGATACGCAGTATTTT. Encoded protein: CATSPRSWTSGSSPDTQYF.

Ten or more counts support this clonotype. J is TRBJ2-7 and V is TRBV2, with a possible D match to TRBD2 (6 bases). The V end was cut by 4 bases, the J end by 0 bases, with 13 bases between. The CDR3 contains 15 residues. Looked up from germline, CDR1 is SNHLY and CDR2 is FYNNEI. This CDR3 is CASSGFLASSYEQYF. The CDR3 nucleotides read TGTGCCAGCAGTGGGTTTCTAGCGTCCTCCTACGAGCAGTACTTC. Looking up the rest from reference TRBV2 and TRBJ2-7 gives the full variable domain: EPEVTQTPSHQVTQMGQEVILRCVPISNHLYFYWYRQILGQKVEFLVSFYNNEISEKSEIFDDQFSVERPDGSNFTLKIRSTKLEDSAMYFCASSGFLASSYEQYFGPGTRLTVT.

This clonotype came up many times. The J gene is TRBJ2-7, the V gene TRBV14, with TRBD1 matching 7 bases. The germline V gene has CDR1 SGHDN and CDR2 FVKESK. Trimming took 1 base from V and 1 from J; bases not matched to a gene: 7. CDR3 length equals 16 residues. CDR3 DNA sequence: TGTGCCAGCAGCCAAGGCCGGGACAGCCTTTCCTACGAGCAGTACTTC. The encoded protein is CASSQGRDSLSYEQYF.

This chain connects TRBV10-3 to TRBJ2-1; 9 nucleotides line up with TRBD1. This CDR3 is 11 amino acids long. Germline V lookup: CDR1 ENHRY, CDR2 SYGVKD. The junction had 4 bases not matched to a gene; V was cut back by 4 bases and J by 15 bases. The CDR3 region has the DNA TGTGCCATCAGTGCCGGGACAGGGCCGTTCTTC. This sequence encodes CAISAGTGPFF.

Ten or more counts support this clonotype. The chain carries TRBV5-1 and TRBJ1-3; D may be TRBD1 (6 bases). Trimming removed 0 bases at V and 0 bases at J, with 16 bases between. CDR3 length: 18 residues. Germline CDR1 reads SGHRS; CDR2 reads YFSETQ. CDR3 coding DNA: TGCGCCAGCAGCTTGGCCTCCGGACAGCTTTACTCTGGAAACACCATATATTTT. Translation: CASSLASGQLYSGNTIYF.

This clonotype has at least ten counts. The chain is built from TRBV6-2 or TRBV6-3 and TRBJ1-5, with D uncertain. This CDR3 has 17 residues. Trimming cost V 5 bases and J 2 bases, with 19 bases left between them. Germline V gene sequence: CDR1 MNHEY, CDR2 SVGEGT. In DNA form, the CDR3 reads TGTGCCAGCAGTGCCCGGCCCAGATTTTGGGGCAATCAGCCCCAGCATTTT. This gives the protein CASSARPRFWGNQPQHF.

There are many counts of this clonotype. The J gene is TRBJ2-5, the V gene TRBV7-9; D remains unclear. The CDR3 sequence is 15 residues long. Germline V CDR1 and CDR2: SEHNR, FQNEAQ (reference sequence). The V gene lost 5 bases and the J gene lost 0 bases, with 13 bases spanning the gap. CDR3 protein: CASSPKRRYQETQYF. The CDR3 region has the DNA TGTGCCAGCAGCCCCAAGCGCAGATACCAAGAGACCCAGTACTTC.

The chain links TRBV15 to TRBJ1-1; D is ambiguous. The V end was cut by 2 bases, the J end by 7 bases, with 20 bases between. From germline, CDR1 is LNHNV and CDR2 YYDKDF (reference sequence). The CDR3 length is 16 residues. CDR3 loop: CATSRQKRTEHDEAFF. The CDR3 region has the DNA TGTGCCACCAGCAGACAAAAACGGACGGAACATGATGAAGCTTTCTTT.

The rearrangement uses TRBV11-2 and TRBJ1-1; D is unclear. Germline V CDR1 and CDR2: SGHAT, FQNNGV. The CDR3 length is 14 residues. V gave up 1 base and J gave up 3 bases, with 9 bases separating them. CDR3 sequence: CASSLGKEYTEAFF. For the CDR3, the DNA is TGTGCCAGCAGCTTAGGGAAGGAATACACTGAAGCTTTCTTT. Supplemented by reference TRBV11-2 and TRBJ1-1, the full variable domain reads EAGVAQSPRYKIIEKRQSVAFWCNPISGHATLYWYQQILGQGPKLLIQFQNNGVVDDSQLPKDRFSAERLKGVDSTLKIQPAKLEDSAVYLCASSLGKEYTEAFFGQGTRLTVV.

About this clonotype itself: This may stem from a read error, because a much larger clone lies one nucleotide away. The chain joins TRBV28 to TRBJ2-1, with 10 positions matching TRBD1. Germline trimming cut 3 bases from V and 6 bases from J; bases unmatched to any gene: 8. Germline CDR1 reads MDHEN; CDR2 reads SYDVKM. This CDR3 contains 16 residues. CDR3 in amino acids: CASSFTGQGRFNEQFF. CDR3 in DNA: TGTGCCAGCAGTTTTACGGGACAGGGGAGGTTCAATGAGCAGTTCTTC.

This clonotype was seen repeatedly, ten times or more. The rearrangement joins TRBV11-1 to TRBJ2-3; the D gene is possibly TRBD2 (5 bases). The V end was cut by 3 bases, the J end by 1 base, with 14 bases between. This CDR3 contains 16 residues. Germline values: CDR1 SGHAT, CDR2 FQDESV (reference sequence). The CDR3 spells CASSLRVASRTDTQYF. DNA for the CDR3: TGTGCCAGCAGCTTGCGGGTGGCGAGCCGCACAGATACGCAGTATTTT.

This clonotype appeared a few times. The chain employs TRBV5-1 and TRBJ1-4, with 8 bases lining up with TRBD1. CDR1 and CDR2 from the germline V gene are SGHRS and YFSETQ. V gave up 1 base and J gave up 8 bases; unmatched junction bases: 4. The CDR3 covers 14 residues. The CDR3 nucleotides are TGCGCCAGCAGCTTGATGGACAGGGAAGAAAAACTGTTTTTT. It codes for CASSLMDREEKLFF.

This rearrangement joins TRBV5-6 to TRBJ1-4; 9 nucleotides line up with TRBD1. CDR1 and CDR2 from the germline V gene are SGHDT and YYEEEE. V lost 6 bases, J lost 11 bases, and 5 bases stayed unmatched. CDR3 length equals 12 residues. The DNA of the CDR3 is TGTGCCAGCAACCGGACAGGGGTGAAACTGTTTTTT. Its protein is CASNRTGVKLFF.

This clonotype appeared a few times. The V gene is TRBV6-2 or TRBV6-3, the J gene TRBJ1-2; a possible D gene is TRBD1 (6 bases). The CDR3 sequence is 14 residues long. In germline, CDR1 is MNHEY, CDR2 SVGEGT. The V and J ends lost 8 bases and 2 bases respectively, with 15 bases between them. The DNA of the CDR3 is TGTGCCAGCCTCCGGGGGCCTCAGAACTATGGCTACACCTTC. Translating it yields CASLRGPQNYGYTF.